Shown below are 21 T cell receptor beta chains from a single sample sequenced in a study of CD8 T cells in cerebrospinal fluid in Alzheimer's disease. TCRdb re-analyzed the 10x single-cell sequencing reads; it lists each CDR3 protein once, without DNA. The sample totals over a thousand distinct CDR3 sequences. Sequenced: cerebrospinal fluid. All receptors come from a human donor in good health.

In terms of frequency, this clonotype is medium-sized. CDR3 sequence reads: CASSLAWQGTQYF. The genes are TRBV7-9 and TRBJ2-5; the TCRdb call, TRBD1, lacks DNA for checking. There are 13 residues in the CDR3. CDR1 and CDR2 (germline): SEHNR, FQNEAQ (reference sequence).

According to its frequency, this clonotype is medium-sized. The V and J genes are TRBV11-2 and TRBJ1-2; TCRdb's assignment of TRBD1 cannot be checked, as there is no DNA. The CDR3 is 13 amino acids. Per germline, CDR1 SGHAT and CDR2 FQNNGV. The CDR3 protein is CASSLGTGDGYTF.

This clonotype is called medium-sized based on its frequency. The CDR3 reads CAISRVEQASSYEQYF. The rearrangement uses TRBV10-3 and TRBJ2-7; the D call from TCRdb, TRBD1, cannot be confirmed without DNA. This CDR3 is built from 16 residues. Germline loops: CDR1 ENHRY, CDR2 SYGVKD.

Frequency places this clonotype as medium-sized (0.01 to 0.1%). The V call is TRBV7-6, the J call TRBJ1-1; TCRdb indicates TRBD1, and absent DNA this call remains unverified. CDR1 is SGHVS and CDR2 is FNYEAQ in the germline V gene. The CDR3 spans 14 residues. The CDR3 loop is CASSLLGGGTEAFF.

According to its frequency, this clonotype is large. V usage is TRBV19 and J usage is TRBJ1-1. The CDR3 consists of 11 residues. Germline values: CDR1 LNHDA, CDR2 SQIVND (reference sequence). The CDR3 sequence is CASQRDIEAFF.

This clonotype is deemed medium-sized by its frequency. The V and J genes are TRBV6-2 or TRBV6-3 and TRBJ2-3; the D gene TCRdb calls, TRBD2, cannot be checked with no DNA. Germline V gene data show CDR1 as MNHEY and CDR2 as SVGEGT. The CDR3 length is 14 residues. The CDR3 is CASSTGGPTDTQYF.

By frequency, this clonotype is medium-sized. The CDR3 loop is CSASRDSNNEQFF. The chain employs TRBV20-1 and TRBJ2-1; checking the TCRdb D call of TRBD1 is not possible without DNA. Germline loops: CDR1 DFQATT, CDR2 SNEGSKA (reference sequence). This CDR3 comprises 13 residues.

V gene TRBV11-2 combines with J gene TRBJ2-1; no DNA is available, so the TRBD2 call from TCRdb remains unchecked. The germline V gene encodes CDR1 SGHAT and CDR2 FQNNGV. The CDR3 sequence is 18 residues long. The CDR3 spells CASSLIPTSGGAWDEQFF.

Considering frequency, this clonotype is medium-sized. The CDR3 region is CASKRTPENEAFF. The chain uses TRBV19 and TRBJ1-1; the TRBD1 assignment by TCRdb is unverifiable without DNA. In germline, CDR1 is LNHDA, CDR2 SQIVND (reference sequence). The CDR3 spans 13 residues. The variable domain in full, completed from reference TRBV19 and TRBJ1-1, reads DGGITQSPKYLFRKEGQNVTLSCEQNLNHDAMYWYRQDPGQGLRLIYYSQIVNDFQKGDIAEGYSVSREKKESFPLTVTSAQKNPTAFYLCASKRTPENEAFFGQGTRLTVV.

This clonotype is labeled large (0.1 to 1%) based on frequency. The chain carries TRBV25-1 and TRBJ2-3; TCRdb names TRBD1, which stays unverified in the absence of DNA. The CDR3 is 12 amino acids. CDR1 and CDR2 from the germline V gene are MGHDK and SYGVNS. The CDR3 region is CAPRESTRGQYF.

Measured by frequency, this clonotype is medium-sized. The V gene is TRBV4-3, the J gene TRBJ1-6. The germline V gene encodes CDR1 LGHNA and CDR2 YSLEER. This CDR3 has 13 residues. CDR3 sequence reads: CASSQDVGSPLHF.

Frequency places this clonotype as medium-sized. The chain has TRBV9 and TRBJ1-3; checking the TCRdb D call of TRBD1 is not possible without DNA. This CDR3 is 16 amino acids long. Germline CDR1 reads SGDLS; CDR2 reads YYNGEE. The CDR3 sequence: CASSSLDSYSGNTIYF.

This clonotype is labeled large based on frequency. The chain recombines TRBV9 with TRBJ2-1; the TCRdb call, TRBD1, lacks DNA for checking. CDR3 size: 15 residues. Germline CDR1 and CDR2: SGDLS and YYNGEE. CDR3 sequence: CASSVGNLGGSEQFF. The variable domain in full, with the rest retrieved from reference TRBV9 and TRBJ2-1, is DSGVTQTPKHLITATGQRVTLRCSPRSGDLSVYWYQQSLDQGLQFLIQYYNGEERAKGNILERFSAQQFPDLHSELNLSSLELGDSALYFCASSVGNLGGSEQFFGPGTRLTVL.

This clonotype registers medium-sized by frequency. The CDR3 region is CASSAAGATDTQYF. V is TRBV25-1 and J is TRBJ2-3; TCRdb's D gene call, TRBD1, goes unchecked for lack of DNA. Germline V gene lookup returns CDR1 MGHDK and CDR2 SYGVNS. The CDR3 has 14 amino acids.

This clonotype is labeled medium-sized (0.01 to 0.1%) based on frequency. The chain combines TRBV19 with TRBJ1-5. CDR1 LNHDA and CDR2 SQIVND come from the germline V gene (reference sequence). The CDR3 length is 15 residues. The CDR3 sequence: CASSILGQRNQPQHF.

The chain has TRBV19 and TRBJ1-5. The CDR3 has 13 residues. Germline lookup yields CDR1 LNHDA and CDR2 SQIVND (reference sequence). The CDR3 loop reads CASSVDWGQPQHF.

Measured by frequency, this clonotype is medium-sized (0.01 to 0.1%). This CDR3 is CASSSTSGGRYNEQFF. This sequence joins TRBV5-1 and TRBJ2-1; checking the TCRdb D call of TRBD2 is not possible without DNA. This CDR3 region has 16 residues. Germline assignment: CDR1 SGHRS and CDR2 YFSETQ.

This clonotype registers medium-sized (0.01 to 0.1%) by frequency. J is TRBJ2-7 and V is TRBV19; TCRdb lists TRBD1, though no DNA is available to test this call. There are 15 residues in the CDR3. CDR1 and CDR2 from the germline V gene are LNHDA and SQIVND (reference sequence). The CDR3: CASSPSDTSSYEQYF.

By frequency, this clonotype is medium-sized. This sequence joins TRBV27 and TRBJ2-3; TCRdb selects TRBD1, and the lack of DNA leaves this call unchecked. Germline V lookup: CDR1 MNHEY, CDR2 SMNVEV (reference sequence). The CDR3 has 16 residues. CDR3 in amino acids: CASSWTVTSVTDTQYF.

This clonotype is called medium-sized based on its frequency. The chain carries TRBV6-2 or TRBV6-3 and TRBJ2-5; TCRdb returns TRBD1, unconfirmable since there is no DNA. This CDR3 has 16 amino acids. The germline V gene has CDR1 MNHEY and CDR2 SVGEGT. The CDR3 protein is CASTHGAVNLPETQYF.

This clonotype is identified as medium-sized (0.01 to 0.1%) from frequency. The chain employs TRBV3-1 and TRBJ1-2. CDR3 length equals 12 residues. Germline V gene data show CDR1 as LGHDT and CDR2 as YNNKEL (reference sequence). CDR3 amino acids: CASSQGIYGYTF. Drawing the rest from reference TRBV3-1 and TRBJ1-2, the complete variable domain is DTAVSQTPKYLVTQMGNDKSIKCEQNLGHDTMYWYKQDSKKFLKIMFSYNNKELIINETVPNRFSPKSPDKAHLNLHINSLELGDSAVYFCASSQGIYGYTFGSGTRLTVV.